One and the same sample provided the 27 T cell receptor beta chains below, sequenced in a study of T cell repertoires in cytomegalovirus infection. Their target antigens are unknown. Via MiXCR, TCRdb re-called the reads, giving one row per CDR3 protein. This sample has under 300,000 distinct CDR3 sequences, with around 20% found just once. The sequences come from cultured PBMCs, collected from culture after CMV antigen stimulation. Receptors originate from a human donor in good health (CMV status not recorded). Some clones in this sample may be carry-over from other donors' samples.

Ten or more counts support this clonotype. The germline gene is not matched at one end of the junction; a read error may be the cause. The rearrangement uses TRBV7-2 and TRBJ2-1; 8 bases are a match to TRBD1. The germline CDR1 and CDR2 sequences are SGHTA and FQGNSA. There are 13 residues in the CDR3. The CDR3 spells CASSLEQGARVIF. CDR3 nucleotide sequence: TGTGCCAGCAGCTTAGAGCAGGGGGCGAGAGTGATCTTC.

This clonotype showed up many times. The V call is TRBV10-3, the J call TRBJ1-6, with 7 bases lining up with TRBD1. Trimming cost V 4 bases and J 7 bases; bases outside gene matches: 10. The germline V gene encodes CDR1 ENHRY and CDR2 SYGVKD. This CDR3 has 16 amino acids. CDR3: CAISGRQGPANSPLHF. The CDR3 DNA sequence: TGTGCCATCAGTGGACGACAGGGCCCGGCGAATTCACCCCTCCACTTT.

In its sample, this clonotype was seen a few times. The CDR3 DNA reads as TGCAGTGCCGAGTTGGGGAACACTGAAGCTTTCTTT. It yields the protein CSAELGNTEAFF. V gene TRBV20-1 combines with J gene TRBJ1-1; D uncertain. This CDR3 region has 12 residues. In germline, CDR1 is DFQATT, CDR2 SNEGSKA (reference sequence). The germline V and J ends were trimmed by 6 bases and 1 base, with 9 bases remaining between them.

The sample holds a few counts of this clonotype. The V and J genes are TRBV7-9 and TRBJ2-6, with D uncertain. The CDR3 runs 16 residues. Germline assignment: CDR1 SEHNR and CDR2 FQNEAQ (reference sequence). V gave up 1 base and J gave up 0 bases, with 7 bases separating them. The CDR3 spells CASSLGPSSGANVLTF. Written as DNA, the CDR3 is TGTGCCAGCAGCTTAGGGCCTAGCTCTGGGGCCAACGTCCTGACTTTC.

This chain uses TRBV5-1 with TRBJ2-7; no clear D. Germline V gives CDR1 SGHRS, CDR2 YFSETQ. CDR3 size: 16 residues. Deletions cut 0 bases from V and 6 bases from J, with 19 bases between. The CDR3 DNA reads as TGCGCCAGCAGCTTGGGTGCGACGGTTCGGTCCCTCGAGCAGTACTTC. It specifies CASSLGATVRSLEQYF.

As regards this clonotype: Compared with germline, one end of the junction differs, possibly owing to a read error. The rearrangement uses TRBV28 and TRBJ2-1; D remains unclear. The CDR3 runs to 12 residues. CDR1 and CDR2 from the germline V gene are MDHEN and SYDVKM. DNA for the CDR3: TGTGCCAGTCGATCCTCCCACAATGAGCAGTTCTTC. As protein: CASRSSHNEQFF. Variable domain in full (rest from reference TRBV28 and TRBJ2-1): DVKVTQSSRYLVKRTGEKVFLECVQDMDHENMFWYRQDPGLGLRLIYFSYDVKMKEKGDIPEGYSVSREKKERFSLILESASTNQTSMYLCASRSSHNEQFFGPGTRLTVL.

The sample holds a few counts of this clonotype. V is TRBV19 and J is TRBJ1-2; D remains unclear. Germline V gives CDR1 LNHDA, CDR2 SQIVND (reference sequence). Trimming stripped 0 bases from V and 4 bases from J, with 9 bases between. The CDR3 covers 14 residues. The CDR3 reads CASSIDRYGYGYTF. The CDR3 DNA follows: TGTGCCAGTAGTATAGATCGGTACGGCTATGGCTACACCTTC.

The J gene is TRBJ1-2, the V gene TRBV7-2; D is unresolved. From germline, CDR1 is SGHTA and CDR2 FQGNSA. This CDR3 spans 13 amino acids. The V and J ends lost 4 bases and 7 bases respectively, with 13 bases between them. CDR3 protein: CASSSSLGGGYTF. The CDR3 nucleotides read TGTGCCAGCAGCTCCAGCCTCGGAGGTGGCTACACCTTC.

This clonotype appeared many times. The chain links TRBV6-1 to TRBJ2-1; 9 bases map to TRBD2. V was clipped by 4 bases and J by 7 bases; unmatched bases: 14. Germline V gene data show CDR1 as MNHNS and CDR2 as SASEGT. This CDR3 region has 17 residues. Here the CDR3 DNA reads TGTGCCAGCAGTGGAATAAGGTCTAGCGGGAAAATGAATGAGCAGTTCTTC. Translated, it gives CASSGIRSSGKMNEQFF.

CDR3 sequence (DNA): TGTGCCAGTAGTATAGTTGACAGTGGGAACACTGAAGCTTTCTTT. Translation gives CASSIVDSGNTEAFF. The chain carries TRBV19 and TRBJ1-1, with D maybe TRBD1 (5 bases). The CDR3 covers 15 residues. V gave up 1 base and J gave up 1 base, with 10 bases separating them. Germline V gene data show CDR1 as LNHDA and CDR2 as SQIVND (reference sequence).

The rearrangement uses TRBV6-8 and TRBJ2-1; TRBD2 might be the D (5 bases). The germline V gene has CDR1 MNHGY and CDR2 SAAAGT. Trimming cost V 2 bases and J 9 bases, with 11 bases left between them. The CDR3 has 13 residues. CDR3 DNA: TGTGCCAGCAGTTACCTACGAGGGAGTGAGCAGTTCTTC. Amino acid sequence: CASSYLRGSEQFF.

The chain couples TRBV6-5 to TRBJ2-3, with D possibly being TRBD2 (6 bases). V gave up 2 bases and J gave up 0 bases, with 12 bases separating them. CDR1 and CDR2 from the germline V gene are MNHEY and SVGAGI. The CDR3 runs 16 residues. The CDR3 sequence: CASSYGGSPSTDTQYF. The CDR3 coding sequence is TGTGCCAGCAGTTACGGGGGGAGCCCTAGCACAGATACGCAGTATTTT.

The V call is TRBV12-3 or TRBV12-4, the J call TRBJ2-2; D may match TRBD1 or TRBD2 (6 bases each). The V end was cut by 4 bases, the J end by 4 bases, with 13 bases between. The CDR3 loop spans 15 amino acids. This chain's CDR3 is CASSYFSGATGELFF. In DNA, the CDR3 is TGTGCCAGCAGTTATTTTTCGGGGGCCACCGGGGAGCTGTTTTTT.

In this sample, this clonotype turned up once. The chain links TRBV19 to TRBJ1-5; 10 bases map to TRBD1. The germline V gene encodes CDR1 LNHDA and CDR2 SQIVND (reference sequence). Unmatched junction bases numbered 7, after V lost 9 bases and J lost 2 bases. This CDR3 is 15 amino acids long. The CDR3 coding sequence is TGTGCCAGCGAGACAGGGGGCTTTGGCAATCAGCCCCAGCATTTT. Translation: CASETGGFGNQPQHF.

The chain recombines TRBV7-2 with TRBJ2-1; no clear D. The CDR3 is 14 amino acids. Trimming removed 0 bases at V and 6 bases at J, with 9 bases between. Germline V CDR1 and CDR2: SGHTA, FQGNSA. The CDR3 DNA reads TGTGCCAGCAGCTTAGCTCCGGATATCAATGAGCAGTTCTTC. Its protein product is CASSLAPDINEQFF.

In its sample, this clonotype was seen many times. V is TRBV7-2 and J is TRBJ2-1; no clear D. This CDR3 is 16 amino acids long. Per the germline V gene, CDR1 is SGHTA and CDR2 is FQGNSA. Trimming removed 0 bases from V and 6 bases from J, with 15 bases in between. The CDR3 DNA reads as TGTGCCAGCAGCTTAGCCTCCGTAGCAGACCCCAATGAGCAGTTCTTC. It encodes CASSLASVADPNEQFF.

This clonotype has ten or more counts. V and J are TRBV7-2 and TRBJ2-3; the D gene is possibly TRBD2 (6 bases). The V gene lost 2 bases and the J gene lost 4 bases, with 16 bases spanning the gap. This CDR3 comprises 16 residues. Per the germline V gene, CDR1 is SGHTA and CDR2 is FQGNSA. CDR3 nucleotides: TGTGCCAGCAGCTTATCGCGGGACCGACCCCCAGATACGCAGTATTTT. This codes for CASSLSRDRPPDTQYF.

CDR3 loop: CAISDQGQFNAGANVLTF. In nucleotides, the CDR3 is TGTGCCATCAGTGACCAGGGCCAGTTTAATGCGGGGGCCAACGTCCTGACTTTC. This rearrangement joins TRBV10-3 to TRBJ2-6, with D possibly matching TRBD1 (5 bases). With 3 bases removed from V and 4 bases from J, the gap between germline ends came to 19 bases. The CDR3 has 18 amino acids. The germline V gene encodes CDR1 ENHRY and CDR2 SYGVKD.

The CDR3 is CASRLQGGFREQYF. The CDR3 nucleotides are TGTGCCAGCAGACTACAGGGGGGATTTCGCGAGCAGTACTTC. This rearrangement joins TRBV6-2 or TRBV6-3 to TRBJ2-7, with 8 nucleotides matching TRBD1. The germline V gene has CDR1 MNHEY and CDR2 SVGEGT. V lost 6 bases, J lost 6 bases, and 10 bases stayed unmatched. The CDR3 loop spans 14 amino acids.

This chain connects TRBV5-1 to TRBJ2-7; 10 bases are a match to TRBD1. Germline assignment: CDR1 SGHRS and CDR2 YFSETQ. The trim removed 4 bases at V and 1 base at J, leaving 8 bases unmatched. CDR3 length: 16 amino acids. The CDR3 DNA sequence: TGCGCCAGCAGCCCCGGACAGGGGGGGAAGTCCTACGAGCAGTACTTC. This gives the protein CASSPGQGGKSYEQYF.

Only a few counts were recorded for this clonotype. The chain joins TRBV7-2 to TRBJ1-2; D gene uncertain. Trimming stripped 5 bases from V and 5 bases from J, with 18 bases between. The CDR3 length is 15 residues. Germline CDR1 SGHTA, CDR2 FQGNSA. This CDR3 reads CASSAKVGEIYGYTF. CDR3 DNA: TGTGCCAGCAGCGCAAAAGTCGGGGAGATATATGGCTACACCTTC.

The J gene is TRBJ1-1, the V gene TRBV5-1, with 8 nucleotides matching TRBD1. The CDR3 length is 14 residues. Losses at the gene ends were 2 bases for V and 7 bases for J; bases not matched to a gene: 7. Germline V gene lookup returns CDR1 SGHRS and CDR2 YFSETQ. This CDR3 reads CASSFTGGYDEAFF. As DNA, the CDR3 is TGCGCCAGCAGCTTTACAGGGGGTTACGATGAAGCTTTCTTT.

This clonotype was detected a few times. V is TRBV4-2 and J is TRBJ2-3, with D tentatively TRBD1 (6 bases). CDR1 is LGHNA and CDR2 is YNFKEQ in the germline V gene. The CDR3 spans 15 residues. The V end lost 1 base, the J end lost 2 bases, and 10 bases lay between the germline ends. The CDR3 sequence: CASSQGTALTDTQYF. CDR3 bases: TGTGCCAGCAGCCAAGGGACAGCCCTCACAGATACGCAGTATTTT.

This clonotype occurred once. The V gene is TRBV2, the J gene TRBJ1-2, with D possibly being TRBD1 (5 bases). Germline lookup yields CDR1 SNHLY and CDR2 FYNNEI. V lost 4 bases and J 4 bases, leaving 13 bases between the germline ends. The CDR3 is made up of 14 amino acids. DNA for the CDR3: TGTGCCAGCAGTGGCGTCAGGGCACGCTATGGCTACACCTTC. Its protein is CASSGVRARYGYTF.

The chain employs TRBV20-1 and TRBJ1-1, with 8 bases matching TRBD1. Trimming took 1 base from V and 5 from J; bases not matched to a gene: 6. Germline CDR1 DFQATT, CDR2 SNEGSKA (reference sequence). The CDR3 extends over 14 amino acids. Written as DNA, the CDR3 is TGCAGTGCTAGAGTCACGGACAGGGAAACTGAAGCTTTCTTT. This codes for CSARVTDRETEAFF.

This clonotype was observed at least ten times. The chain employs TRBV7-8 and TRBJ2-7, with TRBD1 matching 9 bases. Germline values: CDR1 SGHVS, CDR2 FQNEAQ. V dropped 5 bases and J dropped 3; count of bases not matched to a gene: 2. The CDR3 length is 13 residues. This chain's CDR3 is CASSLTGGYEQYV. CDR3 DNA sequence: TGTGCCAGCAGCCTGACAGGGGGCTACGAGCAGTACGTC.

V gene TRBV13 combines with J gene TRBJ2-1; 7 bases line up with TRBD2. The trim removed 1 base at V and 6 bases at J, leaving 6 bases unmatched. CDR3 length: 15 amino acids. In germline, CDR1 is PRHDT, CDR2 FYEKMQ (reference sequence). The CDR3 sequence is CASSLEGGPFNEQFF. In nucleotides, the CDR3 is TGTGCCAGCAGCTTAGAGGGAGGGCCTTTCAATGAGCAGTTCTTC.